A selection of T cell receptor beta chains follows, all from one sample in a study of sequential checkpoint blockade in melanoma. TCRdb's table, derived via immunoSEQ multiplex PCR, lists solely in-frame clones and lacks some. The sample shows approximately 10,000 clones, around 80% of them seen only once. Source: CD8+ T cells sorted from blood (inferred from file names), taken from a patient given nivolumab and ipilimumab in sequence. The receptors stem from a human donor with melanoma. CDR3s include the opening cysteine and the closing phenylalanine or tryptophan. D genes are given only for firm matches. Clone size, where shown, is once, few, many, or a class for clones that have expanded.

D gene: .; J gene: TRBJ2-7; V gene: TRBV4-1; clone size: .; CDR3 length: 15; CDR3 DNA: TGCGCCAGCAGCCAAGATCCCGGGGTCACCTACGAGCAGTACTTC; CDR3 protein: CASSQDPGVTYEQYF
D gene: TRBD1; J gene: TRBJ2-7; V gene: TRBV25-1; clone size: .; CDR3 length: 15; CDR3 DNA: TGTGCCAGCAGTAATCGACTCTCAGGGGGCGACGAGCAGTACTTC; CDR3 protein: CASSNRLSGGDEQYF
D gene: .; J gene: TRBJ2-7; V gene: TRBV11-2; clone size: .; CDR3 length: 13; CDR3 DNA: TGTGCCAGCAGCCGGGACACCACCTACGAGCAGTACTTC; CDR3 protein: CASSRDTTYEQYF
D gene: .; J gene: TRBJ1-1; V gene: TRBV28; clone size: .; CDR3 length: 15; CDR3 DNA: TGTGCCAGCAGCCCCCTGAGATTTTCGGGCACTGAAGCTTTCTTT; CDR3 protein: CASSPLRFSGTEAFF
D gene: .; J gene: TRBJ2-7; V gene: TRBV7-2; clone size: .; CDR3 length: 13; CDR3 DNA: TGTGCCAGCGAGCGGGCTAGCTCCTACGAGCAGTACTTC; CDR3 protein: CASERASSYEQYF
D gene: .; J gene: TRBJ1-3; V gene: TRBV4-2; clone size: .; CDR3 length: 18; CDR3 DNA: TGTGCCAGCAGCCTTGCCGGGGAGGGGGGGAGCTCTGGAAACACCATATATTTT; CDR3 protein: CASSLAGEGGSSGNTIYF
D gene: .; J gene: TRBJ1-3; V gene: TRBV5-8; clone size: .; CDR3 length: 17; CDR3 DNA: TGTGCCAGCAGCTTTTACTGGACAGCAGGGTTTGGAAACACCATATATTTT; CDR3 protein: CASSFYWTAGFGNTIYF
D gene: TRBD1; J gene: TRBJ1-4; V gene: TRBV11-2; clone size: .; CDR3 length: 15; CDR3 DNA: TGTGCCAGCAGCCCAACGGACAGGGTGGGGGAAAAACTGTTTTTT; CDR3 protein: CASSPTDRVGEKLFF
D gene: .; J gene: TRBJ1-1; V gene: TRBV6-5; clone size: .; CDR3 length: 15; CDR3 DNA: TGTGCCAGCAGTTACTCACAGGTTCACAACACTGAAGCTTTCTTT; CDR3 protein: CASSYSQVHNTEAFF
D gene: .; J gene: TRBJ2-2; V gene: TRBV28; clone size: .; CDR3 length: 13; CDR3 DNA: TGTGCCAGCAGTTTAGGAGGCACCGGGGAGCTGTTTTTT; CDR3 protein: CASSLGGTGELFF
D gene: TRBD1; J gene: TRBJ1-5; V gene: TRBV6-5; clone size: large; CDR3 length: 16; CDR3 DNA: TGTGCCAGCAGTTACTCTAGGGACAGGGAGAATCAGCCCCAGCATTTT; CDR3 protein: CASSYSRDRENQPQHF
D gene: .; J gene: TRBJ1-2; V gene: TRBV6-4; clone size: .; CDR3 length: 13; CDR3 DNA: TGTGCCAGCAGTGCTTGGGTAGGGGATGGCTACACCTTC; CDR3 protein: CASSAWVGDGYTF
D gene: .; J gene: TRBJ1-3; V gene: TRBV2; clone size: .; CDR3 length: 15; CDR3 DNA: TGTGCCAGCAAGACGACAAAAAGCTCTGGAAACACCATATATTTT; CDR3 protein: CASKTTKSSGNTIYF
D gene: .; J gene: TRBJ1-1; V gene: TRBV7-9; clone size: .; CDR3 length: 18; CDR3 DNA: TGTGCCAGCAGACTCCCCGTAGCCCGGGACACCTTGAACACTGAAGCTTTCTTT; CDR3 protein: CASRLPVARDTLNTEAFF
D gene: .; J gene: TRBJ1-4; V gene: TRBV5-4; clone size: .; CDR3 length: 12; CDR3 DNA: TGTGCCAGCAGCATCGGGGGGGAAAAACTGTTTTTT; CDR3 protein: CASSIGGEKLFF
D gene: .; J gene: TRBJ2-7; V gene: TRBV19; clone size: .; CDR3 length: 14; CDR3 DNA: TGTGCCAGTAGCATGACAGGAAAATCCTTCGAGCAGTACTTC; CDR3 protein: CASSMTGKSFEQYF
D gene: .; J gene: TRBJ2-7; V gene: TRBV7-3; clone size: .; CDR3 length: 13; CDR3 DNA: TGTGCCAGCAGCTTCGACAGGAACCACGAGCAGTACTTC; CDR3 protein: CASSFDRNHEQYF
D gene: TRBD1; J gene: TRBJ2-7; V gene: TRBV29-1; clone size: .; CDR3 length: 15; CDR3 DNA: TGCAGCGTTGAAAGTCGGGACAGGGGCCCCTACGAGCAGTACTTC; CDR3 protein: CSVESRDRGPYEQYF
D gene: TRBD1; J gene: TRBJ1-5; V gene: TRBV4-2; clone size: .; CDR3 length: 16; CDR3 DNA: TGTGCCAGCAGCCAACCGGGACAGTCAAAGAATCAGCCCCAGCATTTT; CDR3 protein: CASSQPGQSKNQPQHF
D gene: .; J gene: TRBJ2-7; V gene: TRBV28; clone size: .; CDR3 length: 14; CDR3 DNA: TGTGCCAGCAGTCCGGGACTCGGACCCTACGAGCAGTACTTC; CDR3 protein: CASSPGLGPYEQYF
D gene: .; J gene: TRBJ2-6; V gene: TRBV27; clone size: once; CDR3 length: 14; CDR3 DNA: TGTGCCAGCAGGGCAGGCTCTGGGGCCAACGTCCTGACTTTC; CDR3 protein: CASRAGSGANVLTF
D gene: .; J gene: TRBJ2-7; V gene: TRBV4-3; clone size: .; CDR3 length: 18; CDR3 DNA: TGCGCCAGCAGCCAAGCCGGAGGGAGGGGGAAGGGGTCCTACGAGCAGTACTTC; CDR3 protein: CASSQAGGRGKGSYEQYF
D gene: TRBD1; J gene: TRBJ2-7; V gene: TRBV5-4; clone size: .; CDR3 length: 14; CDR3 DNA: TGTGCCAGCAGCTTGGGGACAGGGACCTACGAGCAGTACTTC; CDR3 protein: CASSLGTGTYEQYF
D gene: .; J gene: TRBJ1-2; V gene: TRBV28; clone size: .; CDR3 length: 13; CDR3 DNA: TGTGCCAGCACCATATTAAACAGGGATGGCTACACCTTC; CDR3 protein: CASTILNRDGYTF
D gene: .; J gene: TRBJ2-7; V gene: TRBV20-1; clone size: .; CDR3 length: 11; CDR3 DNA: TGCAGTGCTAGAGGAGAGTACGAGCAGTACTTC; CDR3 protein: CSARGEYEQYF
D gene: TRBD1; J gene: TRBJ1-5; V gene: TRBV4-1; clone size: .; CDR3 length: 15; CDR3 DNA: TGCGCCAGCAGCCTAGCCGGGACAGGGAATCAGCCCCAGCATTTT; CDR3 protein: CASSLAGTGNQPQHF
D gene: .; J gene: TRBJ2-2; V gene: TRBV7-9; clone size: .; CDR3 length: 17; CDR3 DNA: TGTGCCAGCAGCCCAGAAGGAATAGCGTTTCACACCGGGGAGCTGTTTTTT; CDR3 protein: CASSPEGIAFHTGELFF
D gene: TRBD2; J gene: TRBJ2-1; V gene: TRBV27; clone size: .; CDR3 length: 17; CDR3 DNA: TGTGCCAGCAGGGGGACTAGCGGGGAGCTATACTACAATGAGCAGTTCTTC; CDR3 protein: CASRGTSGELYYNEQFF
D gene: .; J gene: TRBJ2-7; V gene: TRBV28; clone size: .; CDR3 length: 14; CDR3 DNA: TGTGCCAGCAGTTTCAGGGGCCCCTCCTACGAGCAGTACTTC; CDR3 protein: CASSFRGPSYEQYF
D gene: TRBD1; J gene: TRBJ1-1; V gene: TRBV19; clone size: .; CDR3 length: 13; CDR3 DNA: TGTGCCAGTAGGAAAGACAGGGGCGCTGAAGCTTTCTTT; CDR3 protein: CASRKDRGAEAFF
D gene: TRBD1; J gene: TRBJ2-7; V gene: TRBV5-6; clone size: .; CDR3 length: 18; CDR3 DNA: TGTGCCAGCAGCTGGTGGACAGGGGGCGCAGAGGCCTCCTACGAGCAGTACTTC; CDR3 protein: CASSWWTGGAEASYEQYF
D gene: TRBD1; J gene: TRBJ2-5; V gene: TRBV7-9; clone size: .; CDR3 length: 14; CDR3 DNA: TGTGCCAGCAGCTCACAGGGGGCGAGAGAGACCCAGTACTTC; CDR3 protein: CASSSQGARETQYF
D gene: TRBD1; J gene: TRBJ2-7; V gene: TRBV7-6; clone size: .; CDR3 length: 14; CDR3 DNA: TGTGCCAGCAGCTACGGACAGGGGGTTTCCGAGCAGTACTTC; CDR3 protein: CASSYGQGVSEQYF
D gene: .; J gene: TRBJ1-2; V gene: TRBV5-1; clone size: .; CDR3 length: 14; CDR3 DNA: TGCGCCAGCAGCTTGGGCGACAGGAACTATGGCTACACCTTC; CDR3 protein: CASSLGDRNYGYTF
D gene: .; J gene: TRBJ2-7; V gene: TRBV10-3; clone size: .; CDR3 length: 13; CDR3 DNA: TGTGCCATCAGTGAGTCTCCCAGGTACGAGCAGTACTTC; CDR3 protein: CAISESPRYEQYF
D gene: .; J gene: TRBJ1-2; V gene: TRBV4-3; clone size: .; CDR3 length: 15; CDR3 DNA: TGCGCCAGCAGCCCTGCAAGTGGGGGGACCTATGGCTACACCTTC; CDR3 protein: CASSPASGGTYGYTF
D gene: .; J gene: TRBJ1-1; V gene: TRBV30; clone size: .; CDR3 length: 12; CDR3 DNA: TGTGCCTCCCGACTGATAAACACTGAAGCTTTCTTT; CDR3 protein: CASRLINTEAFF
D gene: TRBD1; J gene: TRBJ2-7; V gene: TRBV23-1; clone size: .; CDR3 length: 14; CDR3 DNA: TGCGCCAGCAGTATTCGACAGGGGGCCTACGAGCAGTACTTC; CDR3 protein: CASSIRQGAYEQYF
D gene: .; J gene: TRBJ1-1; V gene: TRBV19; clone size: .; CDR3 length: 19; CDR3 DNA: TGTGCCAGTAGTATCCTCCTGGAGGGAGGGTCCCGTTGGCGCACTGAAGCTTTCTTT; CDR3 protein: CASSILLEGGSRWRTEAFF
D gene: .; J gene: TRBJ2-7; V gene: TRBV5-8; clone size: .; CDR3 length: 13; CDR3 DNA: TGTGCCAGCAGCTTCGGTAAAAATTGGGAGCAGTACTTC; CDR3 protein: CASSFGKNWEQYF
D gene: .; J gene: TRBJ1-1; V gene: TRBV5-4; clone size: .; CDR3 length: 15; CDR3 DNA: TGTGCCAGCAGCTTGAAACGGGGAACGAACACTGAAGCTTTCTTT; CDR3 protein: CASSLKRGTNTEAFF
D gene: TRBD1; J gene: TRBJ2-7; V gene: TRBV18; clone size: .; CDR3 length: 15; CDR3 DNA: TGTGCCAGCTCACCTGGGACAGCGGATCACTACGAGCAGTACTTC; CDR3 protein: CASSPGTADHYEQYF
D gene: .; J gene: TRBJ1-1; V gene: TRBV19; clone size: .; CDR3 length: 17; CDR3 DNA: TGTGCCAGTAGTATAGATCGCCAGGGCACGATGAACACTGAAGCTTTCTTT; CDR3 protein: CASSIDRQGTMNTEAFF
D gene: TRBD1; J gene: TRBJ1-2; V gene: TRBV11-3; clone size: .; CDR3 length: 19; CDR3 DNA: TGTGCCAGCAGCTTAGAGTCTGGGACAGGGGATACCCGTAACTATGGCTACACCTTC; CDR3 protein: CASSLESGTGDTRNYGYTF
D gene: TRBD1; J gene: TRBJ1-3; V gene: TRBV14; clone size: .; CDR3 length: 14; CDR3 DNA: TGTGCCAGCAGCCAAACAGGGGTGCCAAACACCATATATTTT; CDR3 protein: CASSQTGVPNTIYF
D gene: TRBD1; J gene: TRBJ2-7; V gene: TRBV27; clone size: .; CDR3 length: 14; CDR3 DNA: TGTGCCAGCAGTCTGGACAGGGGGCTCTACGAGCAGTACTTC; CDR3 protein: CASSLDRGLYEQYF
D gene: TRBD2; J gene: TRBJ2-7; V gene: TRBV10-2; clone size: .; CDR3 length: 15; CDR3 DNA: TGCGCCAGCAGTGAGTCGCGGGGGGGTACGAACGAGCAGTACTTC; CDR3 protein: CASSESRGGTNEQYF
D gene: TRBD2; J gene: TRBJ2-5; V gene: TRBV27; clone size: few; CDR3 length: 14; CDR3 DNA: TGTGCCAGCAGGGGGGATAGCGGGGCTTGGACCCAGTACTTC; CDR3 protein: CASRGDSGAWTQYF
D gene: .; J gene: TRBJ1-6; V gene: TRBV7-2; clone size: .; CDR3 length: 15; CDR3 DNA: TGTGCCAGCAGCTTAGTTGGGGGGGGAAACTCACCCCTCCACTTT; CDR3 protein: CASSLVGGGNSPLHF
D gene: .; J gene: TRBJ1-1; V gene: TRBV19; clone size: few; CDR3 length: 13; CDR3 DNA: TGTGCCAGTAGTATTGCGGGCTCCACTGAAGCTTTCTTT; CDR3 protein: CASSIAGSTEAFF
D gene: TRBD1; J gene: TRBJ1-5; V gene: TRBV4-1; clone size: medium-sized; CDR3 length: 18; CDR3 DNA: TGCGCCAGCAGCCAAGAGGGGCAGGGGGCGAGGAGCAATCAGCCCCAGCATTTT; CDR3 protein: CASSQEGQGARSNQPQHF
D gene: .; J gene: TRBJ1-5; V gene: TRBV30; clone size: .; CDR3 length: 13; CDR3 DNA: TGTGCCTGGAGTACGGGGTTTAATCAGCCCCAGCATTTT; CDR3 protein: CAWSTGFNQPQHF
D gene: .; J gene: TRBJ1-1; V gene: TRBV6-5; clone size: few; CDR3 length: 14; CDR3 DNA: TGTGCCAGCAGTTACTCGCGTCCTGGTACTGAAGCTTTCTTT; CDR3 protein: CASSYSRPGTEAFF
D gene: .; J gene: TRBJ1-1; V gene: TRBV28; clone size: .; CDR3 length: 15; CDR3 DNA: TGTGCCAGCATATCTTCGAGTTTGGATAGCGCTGAAGCTTTCTTT; CDR3 protein: CASISSSLDSAEAFF
D gene: TRBD2; J gene: TRBJ2-3; V gene: TRBV9; clone size: .; CDR3 length: 16; CDR3 DNA: TGTGCCAGCAGCGCCCATAGCGGGGTCCACACAGATACGCAGTATTTT; CDR3 protein: CASSAHSGVHTDTQYF